One sample yielded the 23 T cell receptor beta chains listed below, sequenced in a study of blood T cell repertoires in COVID-19. TCRdb keeps only in-frame clones here, not all; method: immunoSEQ multiplex PCR. This sample has about 150,000 clones, with roughly nine tenths found just once. Material for sequencing was peripheral blood. The receptors were sampled from a man over 45 with acute or convalescent COVID-19.

This chain links TRBV28 with TRBJ1-2; 7 bases are a match to TRBD1. This CDR3 is 13 amino acids long. Per germline, CDR1 MDHEN and CDR2 SYDVKM. Germline trimming cut 6 bases from V and 5 bases from J; bases unmatched to any gene: 6. As DNA, the CDR3 is TGTGCCAGCAGGGGACAGAACGGGTATGGCTACACCTTC. Its protein product is CASRGQNGYGYTF.

In this sample, this clone turned up once. CDR3 sequence: CATSSGGSEQFF. CDR3 coding DNA: TGTGCCACCTCTAGTGGGGGGAGTGAGCAGTTCTTC. This chain links TRBV24-1 with TRBJ2-1; weak D call: TRBD2 (6 bases). V was pared by 9 bases and J by 9 bases, with 14 bases between. The CDR3 runs 12 residues. The V gene's germline CDR1 is KGHDR and CDR2 SFDVKD.

The V call is TRBV5-1, the J call TRBJ2-3; D is uncertain. Germline V gene lookup returns CDR1 SGHRS and CDR2 YFSETQ. The CDR3 runs to 16 residues. The germline V and J ends were trimmed by 3 bases and 8 bases, with 22 bases remaining between them. CDR3 in amino acids: CASSSTILAVSGTQYF. The CDR3 region has the DNA TGCGCCAGCAGCTCGACGATACTCGCAGTCTCGGGTACGCAGTATTTT.

This sequence joins TRBV9 and TRBJ2-7; tentative D call: TRBD1 (5 bases). V lost 0 bases and J 2 bases, leaving 12 bases between the germline ends. This CDR3 comprises 15 residues. Germline CDR1 SGDLS, CDR2 YYNGEE. CDR3 DNA: TGTGCCAGCAGCGTAGGGTGGGGCACAACCTACGAGCAGTACGTC. Translation: CASSVGWGTTYEQYV.

The sample holds one count of this clone. The V and J genes are TRBV28 and TRBJ1-3; D is perhaps TRBD1 (5 bases). The CDR3 loop spans 14 amino acids. Germline CDR1 and CDR2: MDHEN and SYDVKM. V was shortened by 6 bases and J by 3 bases, with 12 bases between the two germline ends. As DNA, the CDR3 is TGTGCCAGCAGGCCGGACATAAGTGGAAACACCATATATTTT. Protein sequence: CASRPDISGNTIYF.

The chain uses TRBV29-1 and TRBJ1-2; 8 nucleotides line up with TRBD1. The CDR3 covers 12 residues. Trimming took 5 bases from V and 3 from J; bases not matched to a gene: 2. Germline V gives CDR1 SQVTM, CDR2 ANQGSEA. Written as DNA, the CDR3 is TGCAGCGTTTTGACAGGGGACTATGGCTACACCTTC. Translation gives CSVLTGDYGYTF. The full variable domain, completed using reference TRBV29-1 and TRBJ1-2, is SAVISQKPSRDICQRGTSLTIQCQVDSQVTMMFWYRQQPGQSLTLIATANQGSEATYESGFVIDKFPISRPNLTFSTLTVSNMSPEDSSIYLCSVLTGDYGYTFGSGTRLTVV.

The rearrangement joins TRBV5-6 to TRBJ2-5; TRBD1 matches 9 bases. Germline V gives CDR1 SGHDT, CDR2 YYEEEE. Losses at the gene ends were 3 bases for V and 5 bases for J; bases not matched to a gene: 2. The CDR3 spans 13 residues. DNA of the CDR3: TGTGCCAGCAGCTGGACAGGGGTGGAGACCCAGTACTTC. This translates into CASSWTGVETQYF.

The chain links TRBV23-1 to TRBJ2-1; 7 nucleotides match TRBD2. TRBV23-1 is an ORF, with its function uncertain. The CDR3 sequence is 16 residues long. V lost 2 bases and J lost 4; bases outside the gene matches: 8. In DNA form, the CDR3 reads TGCGCCAGCAGTCAAGACCTCACTAGCGCTTACAATGAGCAGTTCTTC. It encodes CASSQDLTSAYNEQFF.

V and J are TRBV9 and TRBJ2-7; TRBD1 aligns across 8 bases. CDR3 length equals 13 residues. The germline V gene has CDR1 SGDLS and CDR2 YYNGEE. Germline trimming cut 4 bases from V and 5 bases from J; bases unmatched to any gene: 5. The CDR3 nucleotides read TGTGCCAGCAGCCTAGACAGGGGCAACGAGCAGTACTTC. It is translated as CASSLDRGNEQYF.

The CDR3 here is CASGLVREGRIAYEQYV. The CDR3 DNA reads as TGTGCTAGTGGTTTGGTACGGGAGGGGAGGATCGCCTACGAGCAGTACGTC. V gene TRBV12-5 combines with J gene TRBJ2-7, with 8 bases fitting TRBD2. V lost 0 bases and J lost 2; bases outside the gene matches: 9. This CDR3 spans 17 amino acids. The germline V gene has CDR1 LGHNT and CDR2 FRNRAP.

The rearrangement uses TRBV30 and TRBJ2-5; TRBD2 matches at 7 bases. The CDR3 extends over 14 amino acids. Germline V CDR1 and CDR2: GTSNPN, SVGIG (reference sequence). J lost 3 bases, V lost 0 bases, and 4 bases had no gene match. In DNA, the CDR3 is TGTGCCTGGAGTGTATCCGGGACTAAAGAGACCCAGTACTTC. Translating it yields CAWSVSGTKETQYF.

The chain combines TRBV24-1 with TRBJ2-2; 11 bases align to TRBD1. V trimming: 4 bases; J trimming: 7 bases; junction bases outside the gene matches: 7. The CDR3 runs to 16 residues. Germline values: CDR1 KGHDR, CDR2 SFDVKD. The CDR3 DNA reads as TGTGCCACCAGTGACGAGGACAGGGGGCGTAGCGGGGAGCTGTTTTTT. Its protein product is CATSDEDRGRSGELFF.

The chain links TRBV6-2 or TRBV6-3 to TRBJ2-5; D may be TRBD2 (6 bases). From germline, CDR1 is MNHEY and CDR2 SVGEGT. The V end lost 1 base, the J end lost 10 bases, and 13 bases lay between the germline ends. The CDR3 loop spans 13 amino acids. This chain's CDR3 is CASSYFGAGSQYF. The CDR3 DNA reads TGTGCCAGCAGTTACTTTGGGGCCGGGAGCCAGTACTTC.

The genes are TRBV3-1 (or the pseudogene TRBV3-2) and TRBJ1-5; D not resolved. CDR3 size: 12 residues. V was shortened by 5 bases and J by 7 bases, with 9 bases between the two germline ends. CDR1 is LGHDT and CDR2 is YNNKEL in the germline V gene (reference sequence). CDR3 in DNA: TGTGCCAGCAGCTCGGGGAGGCAGCCCCAGCATTTT. Translating gives CASSSGRQPQHF.

The chain has TRBV7-3 and TRBJ1-1, with TRBD1 matching 8 bases. V lost 4 bases and J lost 4; bases outside the gene matches: 5. This CDR3 comprises 14 residues. In germline, CDR1 is SGHTA, CDR2 FQGTGA. The CDR3 sequence: CASSSQGAGTEAFF. In DNA form, the CDR3 reads TGTGCCAGCAGCTCGCAGGGGGCTGGCACTGAAGCTTTCTTT.

DNA for the CDR3: TGTGCCAGCAGCCAAGGGGGACAGGGTAAACAAGAGACCCAGTACTTC. It encodes CASSQGGQGKQETQYF. The chain links TRBV4-2 to TRBJ2-5, with 9 bases aligning to TRBD1. The CDR3 is 16 amino acids. Germline lookup yields CDR1 LGHNA and CDR2 YNFKEQ. V gave up 1 base and J gave up 2 bases; unmatched junction bases: 5.

The count of this clone is one. The chain has TRBV4-1 and TRBJ2-1; the D gene is possibly TRBD1 (6 bases). CDR1 and CDR2 from the germline V gene are MGHRA and YSYEKL. The CDR3 contains 15 residues. V dropped 4 bases and J dropped 0 bases, with 10 bases sitting between them. The CDR3 nucleotides are TGCGCCAGCAGCCCCCGGGACAACTCCTACAATGAGCAGTTCTTC. Translated, it gives CASSPRDNSYNEQFF.

The chain joins TRBV10-3 to TRBJ2-7, with D tentatively TRBD1 (6 bases). Germline V gene data show CDR1 as ENHRY and CDR2 as SYGVKD. Trimming left V 3 bases short and J 5 bases short, with 11 bases between. This CDR3 region has 13 residues. This CDR3 is CAISDAAGDEQYF. CDR3 DNA sequence: TGTGCCATCAGTGACGCAGCAGGGGACGAGCAGTACTTC.

The chain is built from TRBV19 and TRBJ1-1; possible D gene TRBD1, 6 bases. V lost 4 bases, J lost 1 base, and 10 bases lay in between. Germline V gene sequence: CDR1 LNHDA, CDR2 SQIVND (reference sequence). The CDR3 spans 14 residues. DNA for the CDR3: TGTGCCAGTAGTAAGCAGGGGCCGAACACTGAAGCTTTCTTT. Translation gives CASSKQGPNTEAFF.

CDR3 in amino acids: CSGTKQGVDTEAFF. In nucleotides, the CDR3 is TGCAGCGGCACCAAACAGGGGGTGGACACTGAAGCTTTCTTT. V is TRBV29-1 and J is TRBJ1-1; TRBD1 aligns across 8 bases. Per germline, CDR1 SQVTM and CDR2 ANQGSEA. J lost 3 bases, V lost 7 bases, and 10 bases had no gene match. This CDR3 is 14 amino acids long.

The chain couples TRBV27 to TRBJ1-1; the D is unclear. The CDR3 length is 12 residues. V shed 3 bases and J shed 0 bases, with 2 bases lying between them. CDR1 is MNHEY, CDR2 SMNVEV, per germline (reference sequence). The CDR3: CASSFLNTEAFF. CDR3 DNA sequence: TGTGCCAGCAGTTTCTTGAACACTGAAGCTTTCTTT.

This sequence joins TRBV28 and TRBJ1-4; a weak D match, TRBD1 (5 bases). Germline V gene lookup returns CDR1 MDHEN and CDR2 SYDVKM. The CDR3 extends over 15 amino acids. V was trimmed by 4 bases and J by 8 bases, leaving 17 bases between them. The CDR3 coding sequence is TGTGCCAGCAGTTCCCAGCGGGGCGGTGTCGAAAAACTGTTTTTT. Its protein is CASSSQRGGVEKLFF.

A remark on this clone: Because the CDR3's place on the DNA is in doubt, the DNA is left out and the CDR3 is given as listed by TCRdb. The V and J genes are TRBV28 and TRBJ1-2; TRBD1, as called in the table, went unchecked against the DNA. The CDR3 is 14 amino acids long, termini counted. Germline lookup yields CDR1 MDHEN and CDR2 SYDVKM. The CDR3 loop is CASSFFGQNYGYTF.